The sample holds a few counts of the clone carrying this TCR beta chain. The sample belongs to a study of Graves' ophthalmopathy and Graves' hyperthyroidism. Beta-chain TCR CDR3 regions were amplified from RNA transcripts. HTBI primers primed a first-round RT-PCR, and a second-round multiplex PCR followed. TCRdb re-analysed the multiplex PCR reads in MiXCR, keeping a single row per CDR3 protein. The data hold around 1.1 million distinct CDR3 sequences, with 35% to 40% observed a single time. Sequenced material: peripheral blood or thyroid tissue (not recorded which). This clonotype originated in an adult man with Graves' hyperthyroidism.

CDR3 sequence (DNA): TGCGCCAGCAGCCAAGAGGATTGGCAGCAAACCTACGAGCAGTACTTC. It is translated as CASSQEDWQQTYEQYF. This rearrangement joins TRBV4-1 to TRBJ2-7; D is unclear. Germline CDR1 and CDR2: MGHRA and YSYEKL. This CDR3 is built from 16 residues. Trimming stripped 0 bases from V and 2 bases from J, with 14 bases between.